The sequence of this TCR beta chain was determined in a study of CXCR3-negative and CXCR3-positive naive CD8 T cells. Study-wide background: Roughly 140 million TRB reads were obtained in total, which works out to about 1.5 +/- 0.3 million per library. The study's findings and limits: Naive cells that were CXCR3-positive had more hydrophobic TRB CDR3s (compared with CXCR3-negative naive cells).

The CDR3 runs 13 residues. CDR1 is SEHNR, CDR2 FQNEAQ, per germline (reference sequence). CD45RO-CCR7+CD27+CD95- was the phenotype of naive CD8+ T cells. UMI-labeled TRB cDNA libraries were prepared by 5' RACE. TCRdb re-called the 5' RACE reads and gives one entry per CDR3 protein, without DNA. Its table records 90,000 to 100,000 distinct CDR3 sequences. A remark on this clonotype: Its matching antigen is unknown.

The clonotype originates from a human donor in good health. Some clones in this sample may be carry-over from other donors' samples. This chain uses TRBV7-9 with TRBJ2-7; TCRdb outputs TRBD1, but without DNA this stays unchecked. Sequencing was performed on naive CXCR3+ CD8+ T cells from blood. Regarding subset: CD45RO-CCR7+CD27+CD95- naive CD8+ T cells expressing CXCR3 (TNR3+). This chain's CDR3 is CASSRGFSYEQYF.